This T cell receptor (beta chain) was sequenced in a study of T cell repertoires in cytomegalovirus infection. As for the study in general: A matching HLA type, together with CMV infection, was signaled by public TCR beta signatures. General observations from the study: In two of eight donors, the top clonotype was HLA-C-restricted CMV-specific. Identification of carriers of CMV plus the relevant HLA was performed using cumulative public TCR beta family frequency.

A note on this clonotype: Its target is not known.

Trimming took 5 bases from V and 4 from J, leaving 7 bases between them. In germline, CDR1 is LNHNV, CDR2 YYDKDF (reference sequence). CDR3 length: 12 residues. TCRdb reprocessed the reads with MiXCR, giving one entry per CDR3 protein. The sample lists just under 550,000 distinct CDR3 sequences, around 27% occurring once. The TCR sequence derives from a human donor in good health (CMV status not recorded). Some clones in this sample may be carry-over from other donors' samples. Input material: PBMCs. The chain employs TRBV15 and TRBJ2-3; D is unresolved. The CDR3 loop reads CATSPSSDTQYF. DNA of the CDR3: TGTGCCACCAGCCCATCGTCAGATACGCAGTATTTT.